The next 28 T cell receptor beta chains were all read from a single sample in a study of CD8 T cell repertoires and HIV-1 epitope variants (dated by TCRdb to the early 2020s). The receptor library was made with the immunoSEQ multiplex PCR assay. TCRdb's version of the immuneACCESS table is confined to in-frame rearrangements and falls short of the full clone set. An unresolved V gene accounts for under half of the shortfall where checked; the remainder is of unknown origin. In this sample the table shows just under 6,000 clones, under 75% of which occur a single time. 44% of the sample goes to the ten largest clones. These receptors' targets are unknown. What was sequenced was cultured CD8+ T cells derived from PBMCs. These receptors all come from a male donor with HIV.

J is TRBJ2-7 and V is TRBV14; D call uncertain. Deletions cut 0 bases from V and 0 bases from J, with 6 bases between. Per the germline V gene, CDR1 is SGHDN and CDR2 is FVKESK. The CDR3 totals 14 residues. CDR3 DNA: TGTGCCAGCAGCCAAGAACAGAGCTCCTACGAGCAGTACTTC. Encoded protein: CASSQEQSSYEQYF.

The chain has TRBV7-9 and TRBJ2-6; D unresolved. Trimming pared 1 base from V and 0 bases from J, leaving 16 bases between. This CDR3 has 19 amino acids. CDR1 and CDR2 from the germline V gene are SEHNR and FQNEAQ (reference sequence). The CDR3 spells CASSLDFGFLGSGANVLTF. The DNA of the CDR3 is TGTGCCAGCAGCTTAGATTTTGGGTTTTTAGGCTCTGGGGCCAACGTCCTGACTTTC.

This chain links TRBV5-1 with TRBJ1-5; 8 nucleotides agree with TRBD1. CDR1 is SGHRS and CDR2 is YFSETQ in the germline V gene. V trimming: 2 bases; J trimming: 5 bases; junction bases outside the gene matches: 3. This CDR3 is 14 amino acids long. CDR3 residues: CASSFGQGDQPQHF. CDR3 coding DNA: TGCGCCAGCAGCTTCGGACAGGGCGATCAGCCCCAGCATTTT.

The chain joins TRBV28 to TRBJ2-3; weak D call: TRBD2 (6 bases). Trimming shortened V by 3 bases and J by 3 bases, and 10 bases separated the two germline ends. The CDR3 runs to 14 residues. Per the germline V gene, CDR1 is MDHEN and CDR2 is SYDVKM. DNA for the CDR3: TGTGCCAGCAGTTTGCGGAGGGAGACAGATACGCAGTATTTT. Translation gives CASSLRRETDTQYF.

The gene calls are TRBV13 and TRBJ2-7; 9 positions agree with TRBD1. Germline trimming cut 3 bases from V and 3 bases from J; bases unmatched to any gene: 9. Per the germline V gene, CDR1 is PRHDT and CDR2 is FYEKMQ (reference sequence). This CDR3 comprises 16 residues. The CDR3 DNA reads TGTGCCAGCAGCTTTTCCCAGGACAGGGGACGCTACGAGCAGTACTTC. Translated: CASSFSQDRGRYEQYF. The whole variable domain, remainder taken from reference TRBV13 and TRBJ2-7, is AAGVIQSPRHLIKEKRETATLKCYPIPRHDTVYWYQQGPGQDPQFLISFYEKMQSDKGSIPDRFSAQQFSDYHSELNMSSLELGDSALYFCASSFSQDRGRYEQYFGPGTRLTVT.

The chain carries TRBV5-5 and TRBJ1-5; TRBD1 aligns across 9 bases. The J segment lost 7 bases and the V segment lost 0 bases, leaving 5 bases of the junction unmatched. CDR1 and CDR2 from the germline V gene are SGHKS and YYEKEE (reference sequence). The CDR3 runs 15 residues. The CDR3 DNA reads TGTGCCAGCAGCTTGGATACAGGGGGCGGCCAGCCCCAGCATTTT. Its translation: CASSLDTGGGQPQHF.

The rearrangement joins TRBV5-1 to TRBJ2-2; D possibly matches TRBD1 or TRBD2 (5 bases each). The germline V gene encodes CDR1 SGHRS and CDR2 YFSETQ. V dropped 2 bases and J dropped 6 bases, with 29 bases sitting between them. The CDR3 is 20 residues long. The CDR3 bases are TGCGCCAGCAGCTTCCTTCAGGTTTTCAGGGAACCAGGACTTGCCGGGGAGCTGTTTTTT. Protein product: CASSFLQVFREPGLAGELFF.

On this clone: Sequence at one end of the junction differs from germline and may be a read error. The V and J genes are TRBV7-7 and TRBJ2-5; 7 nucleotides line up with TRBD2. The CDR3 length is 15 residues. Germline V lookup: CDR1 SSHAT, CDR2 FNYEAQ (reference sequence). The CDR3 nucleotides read TGTGCTAGCAGCTTAACGGTGGCGGGAGAAGAGACCCAGTACTTC. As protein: CASSLTVAGEETQYF.

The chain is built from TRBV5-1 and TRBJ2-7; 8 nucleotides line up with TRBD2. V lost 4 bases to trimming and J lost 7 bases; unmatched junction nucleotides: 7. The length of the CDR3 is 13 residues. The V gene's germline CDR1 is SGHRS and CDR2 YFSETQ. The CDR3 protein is CASSPGGDWEQYF. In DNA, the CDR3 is TGCGCCAGCAGCCCCGGGGGGGACTGGGAGCAGTACTTC.

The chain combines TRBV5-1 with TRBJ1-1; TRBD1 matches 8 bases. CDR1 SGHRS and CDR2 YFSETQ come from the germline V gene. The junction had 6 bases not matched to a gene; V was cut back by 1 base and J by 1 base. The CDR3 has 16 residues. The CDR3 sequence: CASSLQGAVGNTEAFF. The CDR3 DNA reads TGCGCCAGCAGCTTGCAGGGGGCGGTAGGGAACACTGAAGCTTTCTTT.

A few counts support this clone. This CDR3 is CASSHRDRLNTEAFF. CDR3 DNA sequence: TGTGCCAGCAGCCACCGGGACAGATTGAACACTGAAGCTTTCTTT. V usage is TRBV7-9 and J usage is TRBJ1-1; TRBD1 matches at 7 bases. After removal of 5 bases from V and 0 bases from J, the junction contained 6 bases not matched to a gene. The CDR3 length is 15 residues. Germline CDR1 SEHNR, CDR2 FQNEAQ (reference sequence).

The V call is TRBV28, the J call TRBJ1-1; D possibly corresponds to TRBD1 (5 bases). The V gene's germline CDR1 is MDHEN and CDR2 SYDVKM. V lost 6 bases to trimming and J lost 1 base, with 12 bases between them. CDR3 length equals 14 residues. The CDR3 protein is CASSALQENTEAFF. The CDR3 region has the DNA TGTGCCAGCAGCGCACTACAGGAGAACACTGAAGCTTTCTTT.

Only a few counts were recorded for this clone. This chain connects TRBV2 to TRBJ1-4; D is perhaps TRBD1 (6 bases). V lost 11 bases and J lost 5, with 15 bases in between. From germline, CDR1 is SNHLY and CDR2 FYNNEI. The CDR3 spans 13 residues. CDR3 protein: CAWGGQTNEKLFF. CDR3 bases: TGTGCCTGGGGGGGGCAGACCAATGAAAAACTGTTTTTT.

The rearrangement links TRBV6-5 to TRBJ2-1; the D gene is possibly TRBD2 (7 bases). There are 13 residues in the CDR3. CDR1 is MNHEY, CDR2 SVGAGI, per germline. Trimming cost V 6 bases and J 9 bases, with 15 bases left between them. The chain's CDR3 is CASSNHGGLEQFF. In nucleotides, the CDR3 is TGTGCCAGCAGCAACCACGGGGGGCTTGAGCAGTTCTTC.

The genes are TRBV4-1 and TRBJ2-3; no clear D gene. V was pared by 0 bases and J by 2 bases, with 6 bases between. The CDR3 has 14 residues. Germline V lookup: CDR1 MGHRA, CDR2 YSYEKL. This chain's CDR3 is CASSQDQNTDTQYF. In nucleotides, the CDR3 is TGCGCCAGCAGCCAAGACCAGAACACAGATACGCAGTATTTT.

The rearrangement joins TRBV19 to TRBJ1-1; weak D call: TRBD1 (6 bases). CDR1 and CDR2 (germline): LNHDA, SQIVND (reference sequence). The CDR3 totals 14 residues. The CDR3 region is CASHFGSGRGEAFF. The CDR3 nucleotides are TGTGCGAGTCATTTCGGGAGTGGCAGGGGTGAAGCTTTCTTT.

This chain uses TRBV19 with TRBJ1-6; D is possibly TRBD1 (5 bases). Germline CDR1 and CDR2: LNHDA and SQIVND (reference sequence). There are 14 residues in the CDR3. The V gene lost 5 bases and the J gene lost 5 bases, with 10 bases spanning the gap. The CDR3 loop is CASSGGKDNSPLHF. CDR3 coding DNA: TGTGCCAGTAGTGGGGGGAAGGATAATTCACCCCTCCACTTT.

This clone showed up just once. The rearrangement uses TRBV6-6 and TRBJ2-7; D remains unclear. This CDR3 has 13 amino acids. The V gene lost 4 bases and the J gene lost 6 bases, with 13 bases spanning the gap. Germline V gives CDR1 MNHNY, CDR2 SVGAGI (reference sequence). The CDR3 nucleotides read TGTGCCAGCAGTTTGGGGTCTTTGCGCGAGCAGTACTTC. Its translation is CASSLGSLREQYF.

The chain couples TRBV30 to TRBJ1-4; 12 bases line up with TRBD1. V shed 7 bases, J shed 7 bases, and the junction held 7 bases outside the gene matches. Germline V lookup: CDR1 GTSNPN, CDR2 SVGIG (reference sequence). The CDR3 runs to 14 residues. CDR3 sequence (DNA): TGTGCCTCCCTCCGGGACAGGGGGCCTGAAAAACTGTTTTTT. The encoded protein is CASLRDRGPEKLFF.

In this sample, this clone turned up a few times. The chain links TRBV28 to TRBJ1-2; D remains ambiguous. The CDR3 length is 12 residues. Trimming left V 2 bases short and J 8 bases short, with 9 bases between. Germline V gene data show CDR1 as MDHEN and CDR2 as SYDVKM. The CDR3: CASSLEGYGYTF. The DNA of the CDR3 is TGTGCCAGCAGTTTAGAGGGTTACGGCTACACCTTC.

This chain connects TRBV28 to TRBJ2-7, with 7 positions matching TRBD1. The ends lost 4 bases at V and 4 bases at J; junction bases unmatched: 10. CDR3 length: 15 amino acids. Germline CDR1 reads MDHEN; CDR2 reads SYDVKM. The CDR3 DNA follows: TGTGCCAGCAGTTCCCGCCGACAGGGCTTTTACGAGCAGTACTTC. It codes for CASSSRRQGFYEQYF.

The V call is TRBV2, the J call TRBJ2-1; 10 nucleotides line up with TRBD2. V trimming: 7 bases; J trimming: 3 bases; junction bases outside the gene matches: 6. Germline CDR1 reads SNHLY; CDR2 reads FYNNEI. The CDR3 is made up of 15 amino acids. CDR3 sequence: CASNSGTSDYNEQFF. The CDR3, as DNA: TGTGCCAGCAATTCCGGGACTAGCGACTACAATGAGCAGTTCTTC.

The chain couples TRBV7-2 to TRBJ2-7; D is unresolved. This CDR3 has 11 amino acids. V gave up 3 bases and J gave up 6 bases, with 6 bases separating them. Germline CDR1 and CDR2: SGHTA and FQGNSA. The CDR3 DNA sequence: TGTGCCAGCAGCTTGAATCTCGAGCAGTACTTC. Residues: CASSLNLEQYF.

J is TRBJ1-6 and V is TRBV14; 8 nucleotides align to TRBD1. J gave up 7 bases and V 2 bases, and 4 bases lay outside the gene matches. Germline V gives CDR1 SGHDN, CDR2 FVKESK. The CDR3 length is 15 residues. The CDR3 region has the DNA TGTGCCAGCAGCCAAACGACAGGGGCGAATTCACCCCTCCACTTT. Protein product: CASSQTTGANSPLHF.

The chain's CDR3 is CASSYSAGPNEQFF. The DNA for the CDR3 is TGTGCCAGCAGTTACTCCGCAGGGCCGAATGAGCAGTTCTTC. This rearrangement joins TRBV6-5 to TRBJ2-1, with D perhaps TRBD1 (5 bases). Germline lookup yields CDR1 MNHEY and CDR2 SVGAGI. The length of the CDR3 is 14 residues. V lost 0 bases to trimming and J lost 7 bases, with 10 bases between them.

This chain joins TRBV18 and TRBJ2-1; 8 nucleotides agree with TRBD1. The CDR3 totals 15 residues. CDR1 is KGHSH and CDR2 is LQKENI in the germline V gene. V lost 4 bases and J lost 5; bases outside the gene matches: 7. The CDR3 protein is CASSQGTGFDNEQFF. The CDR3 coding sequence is TGTGCCAGCTCACAAGGGACAGGATTTGACAATGAGCAGTTCTTC.

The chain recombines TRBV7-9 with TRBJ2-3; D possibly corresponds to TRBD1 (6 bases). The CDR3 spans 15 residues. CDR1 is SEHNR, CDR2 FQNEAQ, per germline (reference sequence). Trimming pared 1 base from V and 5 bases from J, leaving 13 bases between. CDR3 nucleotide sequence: TGTGCCAGCAGCTTAGAACAGGGTTGGGAAGATACGCAGTATTTT. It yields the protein CASSLEQGWEDTQYF.

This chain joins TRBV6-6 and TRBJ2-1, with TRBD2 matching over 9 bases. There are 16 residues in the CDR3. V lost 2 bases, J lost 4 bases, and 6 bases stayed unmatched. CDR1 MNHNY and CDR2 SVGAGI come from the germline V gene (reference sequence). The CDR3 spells CASSYMGLATYNEQFF. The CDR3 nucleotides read TGTGCCAGCAGTTACATGGGACTAGCTACATACAATGAGCAGTTCTTC.